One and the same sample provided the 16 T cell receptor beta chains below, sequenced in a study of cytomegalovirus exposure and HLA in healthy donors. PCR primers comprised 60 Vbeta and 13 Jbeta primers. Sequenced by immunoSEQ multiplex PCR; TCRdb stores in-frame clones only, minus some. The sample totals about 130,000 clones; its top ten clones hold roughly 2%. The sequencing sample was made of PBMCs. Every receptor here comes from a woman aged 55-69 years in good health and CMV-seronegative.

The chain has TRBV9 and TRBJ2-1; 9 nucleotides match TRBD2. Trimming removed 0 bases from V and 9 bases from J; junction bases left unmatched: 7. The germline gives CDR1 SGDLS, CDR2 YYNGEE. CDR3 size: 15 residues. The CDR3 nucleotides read TGTGCCAGCAGCGTAGGCCTAGCGGGATTAACTGAGCAGTTCTTC. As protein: CASSVGLAGLTEQFF.

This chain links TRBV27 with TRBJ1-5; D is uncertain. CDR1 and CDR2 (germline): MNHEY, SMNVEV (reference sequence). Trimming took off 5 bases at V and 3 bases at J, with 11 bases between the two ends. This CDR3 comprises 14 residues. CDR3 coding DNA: TGTGCCAGCAGTGCGAGAGGTCCCAATCAGCCCCAGCATTTT. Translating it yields CASSARGPNQPQHF.

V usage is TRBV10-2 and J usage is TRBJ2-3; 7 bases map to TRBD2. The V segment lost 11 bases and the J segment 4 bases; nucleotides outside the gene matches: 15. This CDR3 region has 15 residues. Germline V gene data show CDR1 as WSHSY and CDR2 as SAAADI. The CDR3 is CAVKDTSVPPDTQYF. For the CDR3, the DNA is TGCGCCGTGAAGGATACTAGCGTGCCCCCAGATACGCAGTATTTT.

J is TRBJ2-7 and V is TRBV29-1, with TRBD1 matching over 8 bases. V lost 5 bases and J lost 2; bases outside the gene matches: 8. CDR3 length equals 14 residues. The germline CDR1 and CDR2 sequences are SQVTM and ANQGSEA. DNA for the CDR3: TGCAGCGTTAATATAGACAGGGGTGCCTACGAGCAGTACTTC. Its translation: CSVNIDRGAYEQYF.

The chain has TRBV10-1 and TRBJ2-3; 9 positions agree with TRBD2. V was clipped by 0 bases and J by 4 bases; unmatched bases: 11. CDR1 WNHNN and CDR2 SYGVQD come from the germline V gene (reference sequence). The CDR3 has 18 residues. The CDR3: CASSESSQGSGGSDTQYF. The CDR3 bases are TGCGCCAGCAGTGAGTCGAGCCAAGGTAGCGGGGGCTCAGATACGCAGTATTTT.

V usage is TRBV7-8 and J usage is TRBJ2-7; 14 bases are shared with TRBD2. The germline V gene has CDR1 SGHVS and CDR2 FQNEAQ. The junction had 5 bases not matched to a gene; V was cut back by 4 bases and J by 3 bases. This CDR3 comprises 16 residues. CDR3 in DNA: TGTGCCAGCAGCTGGACTAGCGGGGGGACAAACTACGAGCAGTACTTC. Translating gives CASSWTSGGTNYEQYF. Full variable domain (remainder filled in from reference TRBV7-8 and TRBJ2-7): GAGVSQSPRYKVAKRGQDVALRCDPISGHVSLFWYQQALGQGPEFLTYFQNEAQLDKSGLPSDRFFAERPEGSVSTLKIQRTQQEDSAVYLCASSWTSGGTNYEQYFGPGTRLTVT.

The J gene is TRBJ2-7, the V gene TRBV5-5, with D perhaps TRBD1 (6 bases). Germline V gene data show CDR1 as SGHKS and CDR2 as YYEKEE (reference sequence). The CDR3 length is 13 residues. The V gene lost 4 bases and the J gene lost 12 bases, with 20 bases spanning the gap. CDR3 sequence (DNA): TGTGCCAGCAGCCTAGCACATATGGACAGATCGTACTTC. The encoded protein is CASSLAHMDRSYF.

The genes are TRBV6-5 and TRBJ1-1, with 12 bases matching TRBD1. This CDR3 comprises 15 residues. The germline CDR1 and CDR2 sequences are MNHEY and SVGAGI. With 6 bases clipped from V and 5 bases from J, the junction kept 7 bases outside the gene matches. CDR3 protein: CASRGDRGQRTEAFF. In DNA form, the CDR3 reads TGTGCCAGCAGGGGGGACAGGGGGCAGAGGACTGAAGCTTTCTTT.

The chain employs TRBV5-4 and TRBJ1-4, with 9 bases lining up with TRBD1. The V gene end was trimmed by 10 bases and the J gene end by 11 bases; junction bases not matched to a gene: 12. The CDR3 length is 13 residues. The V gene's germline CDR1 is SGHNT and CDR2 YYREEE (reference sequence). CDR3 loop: CAYKSRDRAKLFF. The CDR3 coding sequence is TGTGCCTACAAATCCCGGGACAGGGCCAAACTGTTTTTT. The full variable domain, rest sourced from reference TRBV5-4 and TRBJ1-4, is ETGVTQSPTHLIKTRGQQVTLRCSSQSGHNTVSWYQQALGQGPQFIFQYYREEENGRGNFPPRFSGLQFPNYSSELNVNALELDDSALYLCAYKSRDRAKLFFGSGTQLSVL.

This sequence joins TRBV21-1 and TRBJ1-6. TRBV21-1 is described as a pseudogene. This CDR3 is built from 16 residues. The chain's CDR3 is CASSPFTRSYNSPLHF. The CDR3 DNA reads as TGTGCCAGCAGCCCCTTCACGCGGTCCTATAATTCACCCCTCCACTTT.

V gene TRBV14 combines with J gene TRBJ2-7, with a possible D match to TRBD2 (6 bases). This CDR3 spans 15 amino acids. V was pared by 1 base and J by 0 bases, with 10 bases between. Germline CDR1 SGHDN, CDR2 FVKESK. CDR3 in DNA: TGTGCCAGCAGCCAAGGGACTACCTTCTCCTACGAGCAGTACTTC. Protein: CASSQGTTFSYEQYF. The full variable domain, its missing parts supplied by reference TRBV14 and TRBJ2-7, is EAGVTQFPSHSVIEKGQTVTLRCDPISGHDNLYWYRRVMGKEIKFLLHFVKESKQDESGMPNNRFLAERTGGTYSTLKVQPAELEDSGVYFCASSQGTTFSYEQYFGPGTRLTVT.

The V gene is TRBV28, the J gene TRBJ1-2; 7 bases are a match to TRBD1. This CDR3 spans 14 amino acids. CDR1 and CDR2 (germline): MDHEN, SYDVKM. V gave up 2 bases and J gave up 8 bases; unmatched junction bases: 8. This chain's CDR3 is CASSLDRQGRGYTF. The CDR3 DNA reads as TGTGCCAGCAGTTTAGACCGACAGGGTCGGGGCTACACCTTC.

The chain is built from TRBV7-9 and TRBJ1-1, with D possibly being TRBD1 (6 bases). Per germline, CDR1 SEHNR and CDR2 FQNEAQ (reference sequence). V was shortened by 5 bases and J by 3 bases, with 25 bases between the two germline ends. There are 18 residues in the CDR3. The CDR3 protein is CASSPIQQGRVWDTEAFF. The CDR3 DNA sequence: TGTGCCAGCAGCCCAATCCAACAGGGCCGGGTTTGGGACACTGAAGCTTTCTTT. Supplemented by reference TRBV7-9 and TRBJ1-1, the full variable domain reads DTGVSQNPRHKITKRGQNVTFRCDPISEHNRLYWYRQTLGQGPEFLTYFQNEAQLEKSRLLSDRFSAERPKGSFSTLEIQRTEQGDSAMYLCASSPIQQGRVWDTEAFFGQGTRLTVV.

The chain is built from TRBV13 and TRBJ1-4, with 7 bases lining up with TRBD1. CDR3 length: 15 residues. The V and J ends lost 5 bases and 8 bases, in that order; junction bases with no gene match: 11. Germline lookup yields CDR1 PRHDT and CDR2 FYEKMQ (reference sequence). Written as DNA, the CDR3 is TGTGCCAGCAGCGGTCCGACAGGGATCGGGGAAAAACTGTTTTTT. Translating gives CASSGPTGIGEKLFF.

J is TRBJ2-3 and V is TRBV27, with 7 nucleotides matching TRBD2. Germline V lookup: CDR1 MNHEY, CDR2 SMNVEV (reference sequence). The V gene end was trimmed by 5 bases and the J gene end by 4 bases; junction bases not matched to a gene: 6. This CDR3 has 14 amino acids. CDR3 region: CASSLAGEPDTQYF. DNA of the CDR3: TGTGCCAGCAGTCTCGCGGGAGAACCAGATACGCAGTATTTT.

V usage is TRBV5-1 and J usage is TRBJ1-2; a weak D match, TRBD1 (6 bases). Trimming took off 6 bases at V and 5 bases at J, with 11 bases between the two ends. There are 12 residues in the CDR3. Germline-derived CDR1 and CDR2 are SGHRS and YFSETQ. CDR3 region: CASTDQGYGYTF. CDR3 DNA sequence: TGCGCCAGCACGGATCAGGGGTATGGCTACACCTTC. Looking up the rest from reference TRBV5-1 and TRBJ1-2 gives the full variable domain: KAGVTQTPRYLIKTRGQQVTLSCSPISGHRSVSWYQQTPGQGLQFLFEYFSETQRNKGNFPGRFSGRQFSNSRSEMNVSTLELGDSALYLCASTDQGYGYTFGSGTRLTVV.